This T cell receptor beta chain is drawn from a study of response to subunit inactivated influenza vaccine. MiXCR, run by TCRdb on the RT-PCR reads, gives a single entry per CDR3 protein. The sample records hundreds of thousands of distinct CDR3 sequences, roughly 20% being singletons. This clonotype was seen a few times. The CDR3 contains 15 residues. The ends were cut back, 7 bases at V and 6 bases at J, with 19 bases in the middle. The clonotype was recovered from a man in his fifties who received an inactivated influenza vaccine. Source: PBMCs from blood, taken 5 days after vaccination. The chain is built from TRBV12-3 or TRBV12-4 and TRBJ2-1; D gene ambiguous. This CDR3 reads CASTVIGFKVNEQFF. The CDR3 region has the DNA TGTGCCAGCACCGTAATAGGGTTTAAGGTCAATGAGCAGTTCTTC.